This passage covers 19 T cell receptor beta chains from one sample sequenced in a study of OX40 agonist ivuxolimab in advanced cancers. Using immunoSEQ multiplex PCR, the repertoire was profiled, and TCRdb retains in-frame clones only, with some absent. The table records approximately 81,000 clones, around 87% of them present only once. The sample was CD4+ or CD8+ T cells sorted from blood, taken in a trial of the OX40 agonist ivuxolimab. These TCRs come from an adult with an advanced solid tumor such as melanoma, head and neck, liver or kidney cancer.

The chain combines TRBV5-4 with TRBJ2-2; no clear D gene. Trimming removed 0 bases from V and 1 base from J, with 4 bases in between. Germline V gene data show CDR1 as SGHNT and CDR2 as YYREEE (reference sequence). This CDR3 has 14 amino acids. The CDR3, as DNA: TGTGCCAGCAGCTTGGCTGGGAACACCGGGGAGCTGTTTTTT. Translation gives CASSLAGNTGELFF.

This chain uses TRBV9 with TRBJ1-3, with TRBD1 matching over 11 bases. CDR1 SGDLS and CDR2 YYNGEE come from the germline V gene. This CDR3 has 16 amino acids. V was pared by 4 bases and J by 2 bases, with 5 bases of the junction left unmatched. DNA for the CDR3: TGTGCCAGCAGCCCCGGACAGGGGGCTACTGGAAACACCATATATTTT. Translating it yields CASSPGQGATGNTIYF.

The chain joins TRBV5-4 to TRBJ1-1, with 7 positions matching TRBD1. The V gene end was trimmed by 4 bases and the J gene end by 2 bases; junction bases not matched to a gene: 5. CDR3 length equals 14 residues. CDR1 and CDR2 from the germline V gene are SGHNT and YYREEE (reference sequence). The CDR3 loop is CASSNRDRNTEAFF. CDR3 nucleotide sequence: TGTGCCAGCAGCAACCGGGACAGAAACACTGAAGCTTTCTTT.

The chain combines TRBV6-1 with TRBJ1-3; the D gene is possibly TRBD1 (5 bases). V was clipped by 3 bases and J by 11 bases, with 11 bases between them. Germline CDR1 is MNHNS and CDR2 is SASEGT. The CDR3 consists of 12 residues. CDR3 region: CASSDSRGSIYF. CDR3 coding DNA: TGTGCCAGCAGTGACTCAAGGGGATCCATATATTTT.

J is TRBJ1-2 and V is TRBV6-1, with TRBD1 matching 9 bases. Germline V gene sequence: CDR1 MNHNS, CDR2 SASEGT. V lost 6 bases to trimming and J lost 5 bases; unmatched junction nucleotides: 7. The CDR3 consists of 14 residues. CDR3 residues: CASSQGGTGYGYTF. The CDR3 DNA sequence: TGTGCCAGCAGCCAAGGCGGGACAGGGTATGGCTACACCTTC.

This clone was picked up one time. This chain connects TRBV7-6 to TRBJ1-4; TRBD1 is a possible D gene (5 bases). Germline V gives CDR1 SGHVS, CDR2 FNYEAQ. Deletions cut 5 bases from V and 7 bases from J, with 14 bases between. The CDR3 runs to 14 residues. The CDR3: CASSPQGWGEKLFF. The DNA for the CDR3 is TGTGCCAGCAGCCCCCAGGGCTGGGGTGAAAAACTGTTTTTT. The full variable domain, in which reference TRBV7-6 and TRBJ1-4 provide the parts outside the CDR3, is GAGVSQSPRYKVTKRGQDVALRCDPISGHVSLYWYRQALGQGPEFLTYFNYEAQQDKSGLPNDRFSAERPEGSISTLTIQRTEQRDSAMYRCASSPQGWGEKLFFGSGTQLSVL.

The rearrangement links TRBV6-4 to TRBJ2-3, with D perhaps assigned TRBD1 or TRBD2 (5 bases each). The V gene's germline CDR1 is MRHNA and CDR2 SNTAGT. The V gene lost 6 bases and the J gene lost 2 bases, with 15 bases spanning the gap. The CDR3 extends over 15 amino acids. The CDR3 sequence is CASSTGQGPTDTQYF. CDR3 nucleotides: TGTGCCAGCAGCACCGGGCAGGGACCCACAGATACGCAGTATTTT.

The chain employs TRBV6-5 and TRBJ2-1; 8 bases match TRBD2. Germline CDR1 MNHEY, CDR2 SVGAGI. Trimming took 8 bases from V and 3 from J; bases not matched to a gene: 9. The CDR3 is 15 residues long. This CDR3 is CASGPLAANYNEQFF. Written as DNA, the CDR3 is TGTGCCAGCGGCCCACTAGCGGCCAACTACAATGAGCAGTTCTTC.

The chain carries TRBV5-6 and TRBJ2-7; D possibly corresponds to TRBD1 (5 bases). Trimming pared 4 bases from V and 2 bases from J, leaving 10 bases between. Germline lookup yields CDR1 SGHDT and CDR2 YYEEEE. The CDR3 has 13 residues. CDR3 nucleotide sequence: TGTGCCAGCAGCAGGACACTGGCCTACGAGCAGTACTTC. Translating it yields CASSRTLAYEQYF.

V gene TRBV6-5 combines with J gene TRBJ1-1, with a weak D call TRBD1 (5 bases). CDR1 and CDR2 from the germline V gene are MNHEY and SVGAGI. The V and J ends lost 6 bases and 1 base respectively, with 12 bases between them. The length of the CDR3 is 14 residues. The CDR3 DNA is TGTGCCAGCAGAACCTTCACAGGGAACACTGAAGCTTTCTTT. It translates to CASRTFTGNTEAFF.

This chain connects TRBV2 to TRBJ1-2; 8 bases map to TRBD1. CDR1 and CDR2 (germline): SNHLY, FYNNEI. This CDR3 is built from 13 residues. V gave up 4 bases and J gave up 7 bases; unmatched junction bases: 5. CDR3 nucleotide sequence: TGTGCCAGCAGTGGGGTAACAGGGGGTGGCTACACCTTC. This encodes CASSGVTGGGYTF. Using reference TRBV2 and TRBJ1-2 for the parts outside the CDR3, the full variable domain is EPEVTQTPSHQVTQMGQEVILRCVPISNHLYFYWYRQILGQKVEFLVSFYNNEISEKSEIFDDQFSVERPDGSNFTLKIRSTKLEDSAMYFCASSGVTGGGYTFGSGTRLTVV.

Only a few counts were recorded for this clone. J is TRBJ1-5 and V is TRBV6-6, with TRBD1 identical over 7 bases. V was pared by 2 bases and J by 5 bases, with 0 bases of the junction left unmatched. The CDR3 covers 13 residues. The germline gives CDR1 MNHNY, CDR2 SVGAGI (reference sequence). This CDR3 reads CASSYTGDQPQHF. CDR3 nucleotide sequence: TGTGCCAGCAGTTACACAGGGGATCAGCCCCAGCATTTT.

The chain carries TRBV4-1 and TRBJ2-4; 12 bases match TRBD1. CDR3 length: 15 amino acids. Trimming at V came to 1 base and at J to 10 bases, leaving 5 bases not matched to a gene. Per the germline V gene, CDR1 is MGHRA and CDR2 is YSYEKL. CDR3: CASSQAGQGASIQYF. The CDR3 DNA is TGCGCCAGCAGCCAAGCGGGACAGGGGGCGAGTATTCAGTACTTC.

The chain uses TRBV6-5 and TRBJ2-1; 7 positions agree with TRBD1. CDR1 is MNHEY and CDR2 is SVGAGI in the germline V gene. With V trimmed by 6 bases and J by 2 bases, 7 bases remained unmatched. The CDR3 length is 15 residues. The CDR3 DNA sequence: TGTGCCAGCAGCCTAACAGGGGCTACCTACAATGAGCAGTTCTTC. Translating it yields CASSLTGATYNEQFF.

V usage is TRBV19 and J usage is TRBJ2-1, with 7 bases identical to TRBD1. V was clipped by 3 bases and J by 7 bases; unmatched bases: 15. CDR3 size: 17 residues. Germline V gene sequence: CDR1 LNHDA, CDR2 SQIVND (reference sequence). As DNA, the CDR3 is TGTGCCAGTAGTATTGCTCAGGGGGTTTTTGCTGCTAATGAGCAGTTCTTC. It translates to CASSIAQGVFAANEQFF.

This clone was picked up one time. The CDR3 DNA is TGTGCCAGCAGCCCTGGGACAGCTAATTCACCCCTCCACTTT. Encoded protein: CASSPGTANSPLHF. The chain recombines TRBV7-3 with TRBJ1-6, with 7 bases aligning to TRBD1. V trimming: 5 bases; J trimming: 6 bases; junction bases outside the gene matches: 4. CDR1 and CDR2 from the germline V gene are SGHTA and FQGTGA. This CDR3 region has 14 residues.

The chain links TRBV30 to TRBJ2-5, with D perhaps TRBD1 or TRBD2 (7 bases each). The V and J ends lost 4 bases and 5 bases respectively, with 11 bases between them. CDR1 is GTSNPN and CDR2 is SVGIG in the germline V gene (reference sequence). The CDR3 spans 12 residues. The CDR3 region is CAWTGGGETQYF. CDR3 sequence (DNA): TGTGCCTGGACAGGGGGAGGGGAGACCCAGTACTTC.

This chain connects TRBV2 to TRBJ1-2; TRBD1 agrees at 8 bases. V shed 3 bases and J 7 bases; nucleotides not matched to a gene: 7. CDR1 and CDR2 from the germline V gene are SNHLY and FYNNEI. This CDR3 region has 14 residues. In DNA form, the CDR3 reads TGTGCCAGCAGTGAGTTTTTGACAGGGGCTGGCTACACCTTC. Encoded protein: CASSEFLTGAGYTF.

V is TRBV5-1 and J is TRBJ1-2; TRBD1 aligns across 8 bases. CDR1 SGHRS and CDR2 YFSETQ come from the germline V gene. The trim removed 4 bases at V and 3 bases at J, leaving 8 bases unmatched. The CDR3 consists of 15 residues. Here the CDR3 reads CASSPGQGGHYGYTF. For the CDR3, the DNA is TGCGCCAGCAGCCCCGGACAGGGCGGGCACTATGGCTACACCTTC.